This T cell receptor (beta chain) derives from a study of T cells in Graves' hyperthyroidism and ophthalmopathy (dated by TCRdb to about 2019). With regard to the full study: Peripheral blood was sampled at the time of initial diagnosis, prior to any treatment. An independent validation cohort of fewer than 20 hyperthyroidism patients and 17 patients who later progressed to ophthalmopathy tested prospective prediction of ophthalmopathy. The paper reports TCR Vbeta CDR3 sequencing of roughly 140 peripheral blood samples: 40 to 45 ophthalmopathy, 70 to 85 hyperthyroidism and 17 progressor patients. TCR V-J signatures able to tell the groups apart were searched for in a discovery cohort of 100 patients, of whom 43 had Graves' ophthalmopathy and 55 to 60 had stable Graves' hyperthyroidism. The 75 to 100 discovery patients were randomly split 7:3 into training and test sets. Thyroid tissue and blood T-cell repertoires from about six Graves' hyperthyroidism patients were also compared in the study. After sampling, hyperthyroidism patients received methimazole starting at 30 mg daily, and ophthalmopathy patients received high-dose intravenous methylprednisolone. What the research found in general, with its limitations: No statistical method was used to set the sample size in advance, and investigators knew the group allocation. Blood samples also contained most of the expanded thyroid clonotypes (frequency above 0.001), which suggests that blood repertoires may reflect thyroid immune responses. In validation, progression to ophthalmopathy was predicted by the model with roughly 71% sensitivity and 72.22% specificity, a median of approximately 7.1 months before onset. In cross-validation, a model built on a 13 V-J signature told ophthalmopathy apart from stable hyperthyroidism with under 90% sensitivity and roughly 81% specificity, and in testing the same model reached 80%/75%.

TCR beta CDR3 regions were amplified from RNA transcripts. A first-round RT-PCR of the TCR CDR3 used the HTBI primer set with the Qiagen OneStep RT-PCR kit. A second multiplex PCR round built the libraries, followed by size selection and purification. Libraries were sequenced paired-end with 100 bp reads on an Illumina HiSeq2000. For the original study's pipeline: Raw data were processed with SOAPnuke, discarding reads with adapters, uncalled bases, mean Phred below 15, or no exact constant-primer or identifier match. High-quality paired reads were merged using COPE v1.2.5, and each unique nucleotide sequence was defined as a clonotype. Clonotypes were aligned to IMGT TRBV, TRBD and TRBJ reference segments using MiTCR v1.1. The analysis included only V-J combinations with a frequency above 0.0001, which together covered approximately 99% of the repertoires. A TCS score was defined as the ratio of F50 (clonal expansion) to E x V (chaos), with BLOSUM62-based TCRdist applied between CDR3 peptides within each V-J. Welch's t-statistics and random forest reduced fewer than 550 V-J features to 13, which were used in a naive Bayes classifier (R e1071). Starting from the raw public reads, TCRdb applied fastp trimming at Q25, assembled clones with MiXCR and retained in-frame beta chains. Merged by CDR3 protein, the rows form single entries marked with the most common genes and DNA. It is TCRdb's table, rather than the study itself, that gives the V and J calls and clone size. This sample has some 740,000 distinct CDR3 sequences in its table, and approximately 14% of those were observed once. Roughly 10% of the sample is taken by the ten largest.

A patient counted as having stable Graves' hyperthyroidism if no progression to ophthalmopathy occurred over 18 months of follow-up. Hyperthyroidism patients were aged 18 to 65 years and newly diagnosed, with disease duration of less than 2 months. The study excluded patients with uncontrolled infections, other autoimmune diseases, pregnancy or lactation. Diagnoses were established on the basis of clinical symptoms, serum thyroxine and TRAb, thyroid ultrasound, and orbital computed tomography. Ficoll-Paque density gradient centrifugation was used to isolate PBMCs from 8.5 to 10 ml of fresh peripheral blood. Trizol reagent was used to extract total RNA, and RNA quality was then checked on an Agilent 2100 Bioanalyzer. A few counts support this clonotype. Its antigen is unknown. No much larger clonotype is one base removed from it; base qualities were not supplied. Based on the germline V gene (reference sequence), the CDR1 and CDR2 sequences are LNHDA and SQIVND. Deletion took 3 bases off V and 0 bases off J, with a span of 12 bases between the germline ends. Its CDR3 holds 16 amino acids, cysteine through phenylalanine. This entry keeps only the CDR3 DNA: 48 bases, framed from base 1.

The rearranged segments are TRBV19 and TRBJ2-1; no D segment can be confidently identified. This receptor was taken from a woman aged 18-29 years with Graves' hyperthyroidism. Material: blood. The CDR3 region has the sequence CASSIRAESSYNEQFF. The DNA sequence follows: TGTGCCAGTAGTATTAGGGCGGAGAGCTCCTACAATGAGCAGTTCTTC.